What follows are 30 T cell receptor beta chains derived from one specimen sequenced in a study of blood T cell repertoires in COVID-19. Using immunoSEQ multiplex PCR, the repertoire was profiled, and TCRdb retains in-frame clones only, with some absent. Among approximately 310,000 clones listed, about nine tenths were seen once. Input material: peripheral blood. These receptors were obtained from a man in his forties or fifties with active or convalescent COVID-19.

The chain employs TRBV7-4 and TRBJ2-4; the match to TRBD1 covers 7 bases. The CDR3 covers 19 residues. Per the germline V gene, CDR1 is SGHVT and CDR2 is SQSDAQ. With V trimmed by 5 bases and J by 0 bases, 16 bases remained unmatched. The CDR3: CASSPGQQVYSIAKNIQYF. DNA for the CDR3: TGTGCCAGCAGCCCGGGACAGCAAGTATATTCGATAGCCAAAAACATTCAGTACTTC.

The V gene is TRBV5-1, the J gene TRBJ1-1; 8 bases agree with TRBD1. This CDR3 contains 15 residues. The V gene's germline CDR1 is SGHRS and CDR2 YFSETQ. V was clipped by 5 bases and J by 2 bases; unmatched bases: 8. The CDR3 region is CASRRMTGDNTEAFF. DNA of the CDR3: TGCGCCAGCAGACGGATGACAGGGGATAACACTGAAGCTTTCTTT.

V and J are TRBV7-9 and TRBJ1-2; the D gene is possibly TRBD1 (5 bases). Deletions cut 1 base from V and 5 bases from J, with 8 bases between. This CDR3 is 13 amino acids long. Germline-derived CDR1 and CDR2 are SEHNR and FQNEAQ (reference sequence). The CDR3 nucleotides are TGTGCCAGCAGCTTAGATCCAGGGTATGGCTACACCTTC. Translating gives CASSLDPGYGYTF.

This clone is a singleton in its sample. V and J are TRBV12-3 or TRBV12-4 and TRBJ1-5; possible D gene TRBD1, 6 bases. CDR3 length: 13 residues. The V gene lost 5 bases and the J gene lost 5 bases, with 10 bases spanning the gap. CDR3: CASSRQEDQPQHF. CDR3 DNA: TGTGCCAGCAGTCGACAGGAGGATCAGCCCCAGCATTTT.

The table lists this clone with a few counts. Other nucleotide sequences in the sample specify the same CDR3. J is TRBJ2-7 and V is TRBV7-2; 13 bases map to TRBD2. Germline values: CDR1 SGHTA, CDR2 FQGNSA. The ends lost 1 base at V and 0 bases at J; junction bases unmatched: 3. The CDR3 is 17 amino acids. CDR3 residues: CASSLEGTSGVSYEQYF. CDR3 bases: TGTGCCAGCAGCTTAGAGGGGACTAGCGGGGTCTCCTACGAGCAGTACTTC.

This chain joins TRBV6-6 and TRBJ1-2; the D gene is possibly TRBD1 (5 bases). V lost 3 bases, J lost 0 bases, and 14 bases lay in between. CDR3 length: 16 residues. The germline V gene encodes CDR1 MNHNY and CDR2 SVGAGI (reference sequence). CDR3 DNA: TGTGCCAGCAGTTATGCCCCCGCAGGGACTAACTATGGCTACACCTTC. As protein: CASSYAPAGTNYGYTF.

J is TRBJ2-3 and V is TRBV28; maybe TRBD1 (5 bases). Trimming left V 6 bases short and J 2 bases short, with 9 bases between. This CDR3 spans 13 amino acids. Germline V gene data show CDR1 as MDHEN and CDR2 as SYDVKM. In DNA, the CDR3 is TGTGCCAGCAGCCGACAGACCACAGATACGCAGTATTTT. Its translation is CASSRQTTDTQYF.

V gene TRBV5-1 combines with J gene TRBJ2-7; a possible D gene is TRBD1 (6 bases). Germline CDR1 is SGHRS and CDR2 is YFSETQ. The CDR3 has 14 residues. Trimming took off 2 bases at V and 5 bases at J, with 14 bases between the two ends. CDR3 DNA: TGCGCCAGCAGCTTACGAGAGGGGGATGACGAGCAGTACTTC. Protein product: CASSLREGDDEQYF.

V is TRBV6-6 and J is TRBJ2-7; 8 positions agree with TRBD2. CDR3 length: 13 amino acids. Germline CDR1 is MNHNY and CDR2 is SVGAGI (reference sequence). Germline trimming cut 5 bases from V and 2 bases from J; bases unmatched to any gene: 2. This CDR3 is CASSPGGTYEQYF. The CDR3 DNA is TGTGCCAGCAGTCCGGGGGGGACCTACGAGCAGTACTTC.

The chain couples TRBV4-1 to TRBJ2-7; tentatively, D is TRBD2 (6 bases). Trimming took 6 bases from V and 2 from J, leaving 26 bases between them. The CDR3 has 18 residues. The germline gives CDR1 MGHRA, CDR2 YSYEKL. The CDR3: CASRGGTTRDSNTYEQYF. DNA of the CDR3: TGCGCCAGCAGGGGAGGTACCACTAGGGACTCCAATACCTACGAGCAGTACTTC.

The chain combines TRBV18 with TRBJ2-1; 11 positions match TRBD1. The CDR3 consists of 17 residues. Germline-derived CDR1 and CDR2 are KGHSH and LQKENI. Trimming removed 1 base from V and 1 base from J; junction bases left unmatched: 3. In DNA form, the CDR3 reads TGTGCCAGCTCACCACTCGGGGACAGGGGGTCCTACAATGAGCAGTTCTTC. Its translation is CASSPLGDRGSYNEQFF.

This sequence joins TRBV9 and TRBJ2-1, with 9 bases that match TRBD2. This CDR3 comprises 14 residues. Germline trimming cut 4 bases from V and 11 bases from J; bases unmatched to any gene: 10. Germline assignment: CDR1 SGDLS and CDR2 YYNGEE. The CDR3 reads CASSPLAGEGKQFF. DNA of the CDR3: TGTGCCAGCAGCCCACTAGCGGGCGAGGGGAAGCAGTTCTTC.

In its sample, this clone was seen a few times. The V and J genes are TRBV5-1 and TRBJ2-1; 7 bases are shared with TRBD2. Germline values: CDR1 SGHRS, CDR2 YFSETQ. This CDR3 spans 15 amino acids. V gave up 7 bases and J gave up 3 bases; unmatched junction bases: 10. CDR3 DNA: TGCGCCAGCCGGGAGGACTCGTCTTTCTACAATGAGCAGTTCTTC. It yields the protein CASREDSSFYNEQFF.

This chain links TRBV19 with TRBJ1-4; 9 nucleotides match TRBD1. Germline trimming cut 10 bases from V and 8 bases from J; bases unmatched to any gene: 8. CDR1 and CDR2 from the germline V gene are LNHDA and SQIVND (reference sequence). CDR3 size: 13 residues. The CDR3 coding sequence is TGTGCCACGAAACAGGGGGCGGCCGAAAAACTGTTTTTT. Amino acids: CATKQGAAEKLFF.

This chain links TRBV28 with TRBJ1-2, with 11 bases fitting TRBD1. The CDR3 covers 18 residues. Germline CDR1 MDHEN, CDR2 SYDVKM. V was pared by 1 base and J by 1 base, with 8 bases of the junction left unmatched. CDR3 in amino acids: CASSLFPDRGPGNYGYTF. The CDR3 nucleotides are TGTGCCAGCAGTTTATTCCCGGACAGGGGGCCGGGTAACTATGGCTACACCTTC.

The chain is built from TRBV5-8 and TRBJ2-2; no definite D call. Trimming cost V 4 bases and J 2 bases, with 6 bases left between them. CDR1 and CDR2 (germline): SGHTS, YDEGEE. The CDR3 runs 13 residues. The CDR3 loop reads CASSIPNTGELFF. DNA of the CDR3: TGTGCCAGCAGCATTCCTAACACCGGGGAGCTGTTTTTT.

The table lists this clone with a count of one. The V gene is TRBV9, the J gene TRBJ1-4; D is unclear. The V and J ends lost 0 bases and 5 bases respectively, with 8 bases between them. The length of the CDR3 is 14 residues. Germline V gives CDR1 SGDLS, CDR2 YYNGEE. CDR3 region: CASSVAPGNEKLFF. CDR3 DNA sequence: TGTGCCAGCAGCGTAGCTCCAGGAAATGAAAAACTGTTTTTT.

V is TRBV7-2 and J is TRBJ2-5; TRBD2 aligns across 10 bases. V was pared by 5 bases and J by 5 bases, with 8 bases of the junction left unmatched. Germline assignment: CDR1 SGHTA and CDR2 FQGNSA. The CDR3 is 15 amino acids. The CDR3 bases are TGTGCCAGCAGCCAAACCAGCGGGAGGGTGGAGACCCAGTACTTC. It translates to CASSQTSGRVETQYF.

The rearrangement joins TRBV7-2 to TRBJ2-2; D remains unclear. This CDR3 has 12 residues. CDR1 and CDR2 (germline): SGHTA, FQGNSA. The germline V and J ends were trimmed by 10 bases and 8 bases, with 14 bases remaining between them. The CDR3 region has the DNA TGTGCCACCTCAACAGCCCGGGGGGAGCTGTTTTTT. It is translated as CATSTARGELFF.

This chain joins TRBV7-2 and TRBJ1-6; D remains unclear. The germline V gene encodes CDR1 SGHTA and CDR2 FQGNSA. The CDR3 has 14 amino acids. Trimming stripped 1 base from V and 10 bases from J, with 11 bases between. The CDR3 DNA is TGTGCCAGCAGCTTAGGCCCGCCAGGATCACCCCTCCACTTT. It translates to CASSLGPPGSPLHF.

This clone was found a few times. The chain couples TRBV28 to TRBJ1-3, with 8 bases that match TRBD1. Germline assignment: CDR1 MDHEN and CDR2 SYDVKM. V shed 4 bases, J shed 3 bases, and the junction held 5 bases outside the gene matches. This CDR3 contains 15 residues. The CDR3 spells CASSSRTGYGNTIYF. The CDR3 DNA is TGTGCCAGCAGTTCCAGGACAGGGTATGGAAACACCATATATTTT.

The chain links TRBV18 to TRBJ2-7; D is possibly TRBD2 (5 bases). The V end lost 3 bases, the J end lost 2 bases, and 11 bases lay between the germline ends. CDR3 size: 14 residues. Germline V lookup: CDR1 KGHSH, CDR2 LQKENI. In DNA form, the CDR3 reads TGTGCCAGCTCACCGAGGGAGATGACCTACGAGCAGTACTTC. This gives the protein CASSPREMTYEQYF.

V is TRBV6-5 and J is TRBJ1-1; D is unclear. V shed 11 bases and J shed 0 bases, with 19 bases lying between them. This CDR3 region has 15 residues. Germline CDR1 MNHEY, CDR2 SVGAGI. The CDR3 nucleotides are TGTGCCGGCGGGGAGCGGCAAAGATTGAACACTGAAGCTTTCTTT. It is translated as CAGGERQRLNTEAFF.

V gene TRBV5-6 combines with J gene TRBJ1-4, with 9 nucleotides matching TRBD1. CDR1 is SGHDT and CDR2 is YYEEEE in the germline V gene. The junction had 4 bases not matched to a gene; V was cut back by 4 bases and J by 0 bases. The CDR3 totals 16 residues. The chain's CDR3 is CASSGGTGSTNEKLFF. In nucleotides, the CDR3 is TGTGCCAGCAGCGGAGGGACAGGGTCAACTAATGAAAAACTGTTTTTT. The variable domain in full, with the rest retrieved from reference TRBV5-6 and TRBJ1-4, is DAGVTQSPTHLIKTRGQQVTLRCSPKSGHDTVSWYQQALGQGPQFIFQYYEEEERQRGNFPDRFSGHQFPNYSSELNVNALLLGDSALYLCASSGGTGSTNEKLFFGSGTQLSVL.

The chain links TRBV28 to TRBJ1-4; tentatively, D is TRBD1 (6 bases). This CDR3 region has 14 residues. Germline loops: CDR1 MDHEN, CDR2 SYDVKM. V shed 0 bases and J shed 7 bases, with 9 bases lying between them. The CDR3 region is CASSLWGASEKLFF. The DNA for the CDR3 is TGTGCCAGCAGTTTATGGGGGGCGAGTGAAAAACTGTTTTTT.

This clone was seen a handful of times. The chain has TRBV5-4 and TRBJ2-5; D is undetermined. Germline CDR1 reads SGHNT; CDR2 reads YYREEE (reference sequence). This CDR3 region has 13 residues. Trimming left V 0 bases short and J 2 bases short, with 5 bases between. CDR3 bases: TGTGCCAGCAGCTTGGGAACACAAGAGACCCAGTACTTC. It codes for CASSLGTQETQYF.

The CDR3: CASSSAGQPYEQYF. In nucleotides, the CDR3 is TGTGCCAGCAGTTCGGCCGGACAGCCCTACGAGCAGTACTTC. The chain recombines TRBV27 with TRBJ2-7, with TRBD1 as a possible D gene (6 bases). V lost 4 bases, J lost 2 bases, and 12 bases lay in between. Germline lookup yields CDR1 MNHEY and CDR2 SMNVEV (reference sequence). There are 14 residues in the CDR3.

The table lists this clone with a count of one. The CDR3 spells CASRELAGGLGNEQFF. CDR3 nucleotides: TGCGCCAGCAGGGAACTAGCGGGAGGACTTGGGAATGAGCAGTTCTTC. V is TRBV4-1 and J is TRBJ2-1, with 12 bases that match TRBD2. Per the germline V gene, CDR1 is MGHRA and CDR2 is YSYEKL. The CDR3 is made up of 16 amino acids. J lost 7 bases, V lost 6 bases, and 10 bases had no gene match.

Notes on this clone: This sample includes further DNA sequences coding for the same CDR3. The gene calls are TRBV28 and TRBJ1-1; TRBD1 matches at 7 bases. The CDR3 length is 12 residues. J gave up 5 bases and V 4 bases, and 1 base lay outside the gene matches. Germline lookup yields CDR1 MDHEN and CDR2 SYDVKM. This CDR3 reads CASSSGGTEAFF. CDR3 DNA: TGTGCCAGCAGTTCAGGGGGGACTGAAGCTTTCTTT.

This sequence joins TRBV18 and TRBJ1-4; 8 bases agree with TRBD1. V was pared by 3 bases and J by 7 bases, with 10 bases of the junction left unmatched. This CDR3 region has 16 residues. Germline CDR1 reads KGHSH; CDR2 reads LQKENI. This CDR3 is CASSPQTGELVEKLFF. The CDR3 DNA follows: TGTGCCAGCTCACCGCAGACAGGGGAGTTAGTTGAAAAACTGTTTTTT.